The 6 T cell receptor beta chains below all came from one sample that was sequenced in a study of blood T cells in healthy people across ages. A second roughly 6 to 11 cycle PCR used barcoded and J-beta primers. Each CDR3 protein is one row after TCRdb ran MiXCR on the 5' RACE reads. The sample has over 1,500,000 distinct CDR3 sequences; about two fifths are singletons. Material: blood. The receptors shown here come from a human donor in good health.

There are a few counts of this clonotype. The chain employs TRBV5-1 and TRBJ1-2; 9 bases line up with TRBD1. The CDR3 is 14 residues long. The V gene end was trimmed by 7 bases and the J gene end by 8 bases; junction bases not matched to a gene: 12. Germline CDR1 reads SGHRS; CDR2 reads YFSETQ. In DNA, the CDR3 is TGCGCCAGCTCTGGGGGGACAGGGAGTCACGGCTACACCTTC. It yields the protein CASSGGTGSHGYTF.

This clonotype turned up a few times. V and J are TRBV5-1 and TRBJ1-1; D perhaps matches TRBD1 (5 bases). Germline CDR1 SGHRS, CDR2 YFSETQ. V was shortened by 1 base and J by 6 bases, with 16 bases between the two germline ends. CDR3 length: 15 residues. The CDR3, as DNA: TGCGCCAGCAGCTTGCGTGGTCGGGGGATAGCTGAAGCTTTCTTT. This codes for CASSLRGRGIAEAFF.

This chain connects TRBV6-6 to TRBJ2-7; no definite D call. The CDR3 extends over 14 amino acids. CDR1 is MNHNY and CDR2 is SVGAGI in the germline V gene (reference sequence). V was trimmed by 8 bases and J by 2 bases, leaving 16 bases between them. CDR3: CASWDSDSPYEQYF. The CDR3 nucleotides are TGTGCCAGCTGGGATTCTGACTCACCCTACGAGCAGTACTTC.

For the CDR3, the DNA is TGTGCCAGCAGTTACCGGGGCTCAAACACAGATACGCAGTATTTT. Translation: CASSYRGSNTDTQYF. The chain uses TRBV6-6 and TRBJ2-3, with D perhaps being TRBD1 or TRBD2 (5 bases each). CDR1 MNHNY and CDR2 SVGAGI come from the germline V gene (reference sequence). CDR3 length: 15 amino acids. V shed 2 bases and J shed 2 bases, with 11 bases lying between them.

V is TRBV5-6 and J is TRBJ2-1; D may correspond to TRBD1 or TRBD2 (5 bases each). The DNA end lines up better with TRBJ2-7; the J call may be wrong. The CDR3 consists of 12 residues. Germline V lookup: CDR1 SGHDT, CDR2 YYEEEE. DNA for the CDR3: TGTGCCAGCAGCATGGGACGGGACGAGCAGTACTTC. Encoded protein: CASSMGRDEQYF.

The sample holds a few counts of this clonotype. The chain employs TRBV6-1 and TRBJ1-2; D possibly corresponds to TRBD1 (5 bases). V lost 10 bases and J lost 8, with 20 bases in between. The CDR3 extends over 13 amino acids. Looked up from germline, CDR1 is MNHNS and CDR2 is SASEGT. The chain's CDR3 is CATGRSKGYGYTF. The DNA for the CDR3 is TGTGCCACGGGACGCTCAAAGGGCTACGGCTACACCTTC.